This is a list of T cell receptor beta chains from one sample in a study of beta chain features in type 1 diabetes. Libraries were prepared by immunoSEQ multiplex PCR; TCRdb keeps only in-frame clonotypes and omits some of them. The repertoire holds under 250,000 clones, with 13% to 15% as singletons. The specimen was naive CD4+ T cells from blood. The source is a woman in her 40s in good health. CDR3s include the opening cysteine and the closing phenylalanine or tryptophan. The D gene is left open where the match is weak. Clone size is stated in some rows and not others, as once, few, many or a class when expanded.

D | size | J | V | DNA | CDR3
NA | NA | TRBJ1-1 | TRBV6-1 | TGTGCCAGCACCCAACAGATGAACACTGAAGCTTTCTTT | CASTQQMNTEAFF
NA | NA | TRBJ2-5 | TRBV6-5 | TGTGCCAGCAGTTACCGGGGGGCTGGGGAGACCCAGTACTTC | CASSYRGAGETQYF
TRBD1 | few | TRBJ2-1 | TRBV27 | TGTGCCAGCAGTCCCGACAGGGGCAATGAGCAGTTCTTC | CASSPDRGNEQFF
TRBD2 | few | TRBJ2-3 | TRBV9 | TGTGCCAGCAGCGTAGTGTTGGGGACTACACTAACAGATACGCAGTATTTT | CASSVVLGTTLTDTQYF
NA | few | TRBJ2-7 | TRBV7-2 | TGTGCCAGCAGTGCAACCCCGGGACTGATATCCTACGAGCAGTACTTC | CASSATPGLISYEQYF
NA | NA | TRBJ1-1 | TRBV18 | TGTGCCAGCTCACCCCCGATCTATCTCGGCACTGAAGCTTTCTTT | CASSPPIYLGTEAFF
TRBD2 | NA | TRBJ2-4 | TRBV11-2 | TGTGCCAGCAGCTCGGGACTAGCGGGGGGTATAAACATTCAGTACTTC | CASSSGLAGGINIQYF
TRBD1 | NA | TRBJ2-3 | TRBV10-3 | TGTGCCACGGGGACAGGGAGCACAGATACGCAGTATTTT | CATGTGSTDTQYF
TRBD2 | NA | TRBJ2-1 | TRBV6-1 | TGTGCCAGCAGTGAATGGGGGCTAGCGGGCTACAATGAGCAGTTCTTC | CASSEWGLAGYNEQFF
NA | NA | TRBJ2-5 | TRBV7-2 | TGTGCCAGCAGCAGAGACAGCCAAGAGACCCAGTACTTC | CASSRDSQETQYF
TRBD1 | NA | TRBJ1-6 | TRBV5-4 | TGTGCCAGCAGCTTGGTACAGGGGAATAATTCACCCCTCCACTTT | CASSLVQGNNSPLHF
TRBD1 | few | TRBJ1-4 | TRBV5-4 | TGTGCCAGCAGCTTGGCCCAGGGGGTTAATGAAAAACTGTTTTTT | CASSLAQGVNEKLFF
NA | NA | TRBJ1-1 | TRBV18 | TGTGCCAGCTCACCACCTAGCGTGGGGAACACTGAAGCTTTCTTT | CASSPPSVGNTEAFF
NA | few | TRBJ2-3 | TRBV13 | TGTGCCAGCAGCTCGCGGTGGGAGCGGAGCACAGATACGCAGTATTTT | CASSSRWERSTDTQYF
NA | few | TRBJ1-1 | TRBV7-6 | TGTGCCAGCAGCCGCGGGGAACCGAACACTGAAGCTTTCTTT | CASSRGEPNTEAFF
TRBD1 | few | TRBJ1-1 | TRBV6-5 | TGTGCCAGCAGAAACGGACAGGGGCCAGCTTTCTTT | CASRNGQGPAFF
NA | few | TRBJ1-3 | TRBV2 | TGTGCCAGCAGTCCAGGGCCTGCTGGAAACACCATATATTTT | CASSPGPAGNTIYF
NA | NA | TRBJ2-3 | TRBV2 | TGTGCCAGCAGCCCCCTTCGGGTCACAGATACGCAGTATTTT | CASSPLRVTDTQYF
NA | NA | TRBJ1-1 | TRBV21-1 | TGTGCCAGCAGCAGAGCCCACAGGGGCGGTACTGAAGCTTTCTTT | CASSRAHRGGTEAFF
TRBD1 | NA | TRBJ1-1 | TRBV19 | TGTGCCAGTAGCGACAGGGGAAACACTGAAGCTTTCTTT | CASSDRGNTEAFF
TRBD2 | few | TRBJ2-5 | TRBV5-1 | TGCGCCAGCAGCTTCCTAGCGGGGACCCAAGAGACCCAGTACTTC | CASSFLAGTQETQYF
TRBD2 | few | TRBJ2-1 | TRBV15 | TGTGCCACCAGCAGAGAGAATGGGGGAGCGGGGGGCAATGAGCAGTTCTTC | CATSRENGGAGGNEQFF
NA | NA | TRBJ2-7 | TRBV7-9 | TGTGCCAGCAGCCCGGGTTGCGACGAGCAGTACTTC | CASSPGCDEQYF
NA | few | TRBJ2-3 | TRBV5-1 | TGCGCCAGCAGCTTGAGTTCGCAGGCTACCGCAGATACGCAGTATTTT | CASSLSSQATADTQYF
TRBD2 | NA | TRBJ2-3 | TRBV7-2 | TGTGCCAGCAGCCCGAGGCAGACTAGCGGGGGGTCTACAGATACGCAGTATTTT | CASSPRQTSGGSTDTQYF
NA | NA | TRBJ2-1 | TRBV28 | TGTGCCAGCAGTTACACTAACAATGAGCAGTTCTTC | CASSYTNNEQFF
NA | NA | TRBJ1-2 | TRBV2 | TGTGCCAGCAGTAGCCGGGGAGCAGACTATGGCTACACCTTC | CASSSRGADYGYTF
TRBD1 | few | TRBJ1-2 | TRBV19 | TGTGCCAGTAGTATAAGGGACAGCTATGGCTACACCTTC | CASSIRDSYGYTF
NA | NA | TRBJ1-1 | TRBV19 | TGTGCCAGTTCATTGGGGGAGGGATGGACTGAAGCTTTCTTT | CASSLGEGWTEAFF
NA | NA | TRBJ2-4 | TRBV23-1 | TGCGCCAGCAGGCGTTCAGGGGCCGGTCATCCAGCCAAAAACATTCAGTACTTC | CASRRSGAGHPAKNIQYF
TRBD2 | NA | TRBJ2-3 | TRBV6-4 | TGTGCCAGCAGCGCACTAGCGGGGGGCCCAGATACGCAGTATTTT | CASSALAGGPDTQYF
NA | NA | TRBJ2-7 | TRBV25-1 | TGTGCCAGCACCGTCCGGGACAACTCCTACGAGCAGTACTTC | CASTVRDNSYEQYF
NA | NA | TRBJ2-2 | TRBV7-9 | TGTGCCAGCAGTTACAGTGGCCCCTATGACGGGGAGCTGTTTTTT | CASSYSGPYDGELFF
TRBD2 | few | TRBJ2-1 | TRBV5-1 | TGCGCCAGCAGCGTTGGGACTAGGTTTGTCGATGAGCAGTTCTTC | CASSVGTRFVDEQFF
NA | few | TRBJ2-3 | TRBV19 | TGTGCCAGTAGGGCTCCTCGAGCGGTGGATGGAGATACGCAGTATTTT | CASRAPRAVDGDTQYF
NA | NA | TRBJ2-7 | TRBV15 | TGTGCCACCAGCAGAGGATCTCAGATCTCCTACGAGCAGTACTTC | CATSRGSQISYEQYF
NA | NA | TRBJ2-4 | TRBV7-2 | TGTGCCAGCAGCTTTGGGGCTATGAACATTCAGTACTTC | CASSFGAMNIQYF
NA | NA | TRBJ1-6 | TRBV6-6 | TGTGCCAGCAGTCAGCAGGGTAATTCACCCCTCCACTTT | CASSQQGNSPLHF
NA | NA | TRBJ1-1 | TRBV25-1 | TGTGCCAGCAGTGCAGGCACTGAAGCTTTCTTT | CASSAGTEAFF
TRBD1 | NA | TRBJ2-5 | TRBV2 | TGTGCCAGCACCCGGACAGGGCACCAAGAGACCCAGTACTTC | CASTRTGHQETQYF
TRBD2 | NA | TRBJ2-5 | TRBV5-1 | TGCGCCAGCAGCAAGGGACTAGCGGGGGAACAAGAGACCCAGTACTTC | CASSKGLAGEQETQYF
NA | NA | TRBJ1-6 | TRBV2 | TGTGCCAGCACCCCTCGTGTGCGTGGCGGTAATTCACCCCTCCACTTT | CASTPRVRGGNSPLHF
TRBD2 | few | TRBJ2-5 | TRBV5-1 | TGCGCCAGCAGCCCCGAGGTCGGAAAACTAGCGAGAGAGACCCAGTACTTC | CASSPEVGKLARETQYF
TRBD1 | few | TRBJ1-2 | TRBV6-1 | TGTGCCATCAGTGAGACCCCCTGGGACAGGAACTATGGCTACACCTTC | CAISETPWDRNYGYTF
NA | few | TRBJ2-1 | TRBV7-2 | TGTGCCAGCAGCTTAACACGGGACACTTACAATGAGCAGTTCTTC | CASSLTRDTYNEQFF
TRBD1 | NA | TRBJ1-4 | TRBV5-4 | TGTGCCAGCAGCTTGGCCGGGGGGACAGGACAAGAAAAACTGTTTTTT | CASSLAGGTGQEKLFF
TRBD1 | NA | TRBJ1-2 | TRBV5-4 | TGTGCCAGCAGCCGAGACCCACAGGGGAATGGCTACACCTTC | CASSRDPQGNGYTF
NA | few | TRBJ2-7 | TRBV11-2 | TGTGCCAGCAGCTTAGATCGGGGAAACGAGCAGTACTTC | CASSLDRGNEQYF
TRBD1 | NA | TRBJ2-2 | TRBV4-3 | TGCGCCAGCAGCCCAGGGACGGACAGGGGACTCACCGGGGAGCTGTTTTTT | CASSPGTDRGLTGELFF
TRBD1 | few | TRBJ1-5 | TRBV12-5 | TGTGCTAGTTCCGGGACAGGGGGCTTTAGGAGCAATCAGCCCCAGCATTTT | CASSGTGGFRSNQPQHF
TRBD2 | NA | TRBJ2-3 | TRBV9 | TGTGCCAGCAGCGTATTCCAGGGAGCGGGGACCACAGATACGCAGTATTTT | CASSVFQGAGTTDTQYF
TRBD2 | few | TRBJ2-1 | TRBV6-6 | TGTGTAAGCGGGGGCAAATTGGACAATGAGCAGTTCTTC | CVSGGKLDNEQFF
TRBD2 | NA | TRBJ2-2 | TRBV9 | TGTGCCAGCAGCGGTGGAGCGGGGATCACCGGGGAGCTGTTTTTT | CASSGGAGITGELFF
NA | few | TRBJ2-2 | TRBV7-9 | TGTGCCAGCAGCTGGGGACAAAACACCGGGGAGCTGTTTTTT | CASSWGQNTGELFF
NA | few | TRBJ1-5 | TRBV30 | TGTGCCCAACAAGCCGGGGTTGGACAGCCCCAGCATTTT | CAQQAGVGQPQHF